The clone carrying this T cell receptor (beta chain) occurred many times. Its antigen is currently unknown. At one of its ends the junction is not consistent with the germline gene, which may arise from a read error. The CDR3 is made up of 11 amino acids. Looked up from germline, CDR1 is WNHNN and CDR2 is SYGVQD (reference sequence). Genomic DNA templated the TCR beta VDJ and CDR3 profiling. Using its own MiXCR run on the reads, TCRdb lists one record per CDR3 protein. The table has approximately 470,000 distinct CDR3 sequences, approximately 33% seen once. By flow cytometry, patients selected for sequencing had shown an expansion of CD8+CD57+ cells. None of the patients had been given any therapy when their blood was sampled. This sample was included in a study of CD8+CD57+ T cells in acquired aplastic anemia. Study as a whole: The DNA of sorted CD4+ and CD8+ cells averaged approximately 3.2 ug.

Study-wide results and limits: CD8+ Simpson's diversity showed no significant patient-control difference. Found in both controls and patients were twenty-nine CD8+ CDR3 sequences.

This chain uses TRBV10-1 with TRBJ2-7; 8 nucleotides match TRBD2. The TCR comes from a human donor with aplastic anemia. The sequenced sample consisted of sorted CD4+, CD8+, or CD8+CD57+ T cells (not recorded which) from PBMCs. The DNA of the CDR3 is TGTGCCAGCAGCGGGGGCTACGAGCAGTACTTC. Its translation: CASSGGYEQYF.